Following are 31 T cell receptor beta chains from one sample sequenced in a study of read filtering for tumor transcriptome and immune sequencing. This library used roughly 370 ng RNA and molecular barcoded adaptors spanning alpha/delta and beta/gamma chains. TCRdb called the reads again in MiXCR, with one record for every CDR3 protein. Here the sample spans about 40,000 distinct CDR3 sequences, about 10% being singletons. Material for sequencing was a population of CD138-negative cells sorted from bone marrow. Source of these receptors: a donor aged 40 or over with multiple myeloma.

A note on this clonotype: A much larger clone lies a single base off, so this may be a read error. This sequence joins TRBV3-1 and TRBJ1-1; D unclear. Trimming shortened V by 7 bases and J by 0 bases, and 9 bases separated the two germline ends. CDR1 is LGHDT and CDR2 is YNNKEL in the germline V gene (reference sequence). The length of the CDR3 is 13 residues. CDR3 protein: CASNRELNTEAFF. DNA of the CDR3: TGTGCCAGCAACCGGGAACTGAACACTGAAGCTTTCTTT.

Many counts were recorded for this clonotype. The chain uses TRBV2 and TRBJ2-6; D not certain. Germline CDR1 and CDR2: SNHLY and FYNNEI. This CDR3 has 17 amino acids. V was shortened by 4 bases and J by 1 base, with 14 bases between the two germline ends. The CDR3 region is CASSVRRLGSGANVLTF. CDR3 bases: TGTGCCAGCAGTGTAAGAAGGTTAGGGTCTGGGGCCAACGTCCTGACTTTC.

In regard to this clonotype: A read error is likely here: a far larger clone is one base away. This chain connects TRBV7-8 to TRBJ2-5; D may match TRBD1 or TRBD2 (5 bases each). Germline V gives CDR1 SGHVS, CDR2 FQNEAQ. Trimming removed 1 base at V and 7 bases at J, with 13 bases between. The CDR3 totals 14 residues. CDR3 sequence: CASSLDQGGGTQYF. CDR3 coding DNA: TGTGCCAGCAGCTTAGATCAGGGTGGAGGGACCCAGTACTTC. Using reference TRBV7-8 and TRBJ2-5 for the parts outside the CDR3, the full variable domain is GAGVSQSPRYKVAKRGQDVALRCDPISGHVSLFWYQQALGQGPEFLTYFQNEAQLDKSGLPSDRFFAERPEGSVSTLKIQRTQQEDSAVYLCASSLDQGGGTQYFGPGTRLLVL.

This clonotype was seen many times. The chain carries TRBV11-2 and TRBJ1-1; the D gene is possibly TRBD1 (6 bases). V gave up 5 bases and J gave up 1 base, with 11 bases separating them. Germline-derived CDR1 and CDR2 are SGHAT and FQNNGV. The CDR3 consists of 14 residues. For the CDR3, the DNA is TGTGCCAGCAGCCTAGGACAGCCGAACACTGAAGCTTTCTTT. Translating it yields CASSLGQPNTEAFF.

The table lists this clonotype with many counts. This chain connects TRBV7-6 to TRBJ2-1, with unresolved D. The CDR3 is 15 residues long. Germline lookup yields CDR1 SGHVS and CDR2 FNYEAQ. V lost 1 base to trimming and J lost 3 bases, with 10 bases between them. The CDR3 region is CASSLEPAIYNEQFF. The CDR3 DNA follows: TGTGCCAGCAGCTTAGAACCGGCGATCTACAATGAGCAGTTCTTC.

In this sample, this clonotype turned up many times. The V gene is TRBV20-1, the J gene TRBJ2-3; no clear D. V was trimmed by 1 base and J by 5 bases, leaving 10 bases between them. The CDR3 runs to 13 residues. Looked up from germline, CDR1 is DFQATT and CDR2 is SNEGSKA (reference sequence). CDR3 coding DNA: TGCAGTGCTAGAGTGGCCAGTGGAGATACGCAGTATTTT. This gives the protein CSARVASGDTQYF.

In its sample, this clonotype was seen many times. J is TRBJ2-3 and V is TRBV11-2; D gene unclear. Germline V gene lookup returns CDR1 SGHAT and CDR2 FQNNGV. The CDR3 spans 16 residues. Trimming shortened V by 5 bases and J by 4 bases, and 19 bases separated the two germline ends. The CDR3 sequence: CASSVGVSPGADTQYF. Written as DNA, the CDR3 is TGTGCCAGCAGCGTCGGAGTTTCCCCTGGGGCAGATACGCAGTATTTT.

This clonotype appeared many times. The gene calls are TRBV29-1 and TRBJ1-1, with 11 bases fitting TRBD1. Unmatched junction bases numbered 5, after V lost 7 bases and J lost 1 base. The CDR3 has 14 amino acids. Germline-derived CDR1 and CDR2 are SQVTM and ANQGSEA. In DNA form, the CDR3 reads TGCAGCGCCGGACAGGGGGCAGGGAACACTGAAGCTTTCTTT. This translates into CSAGQGAGNTEAFF.

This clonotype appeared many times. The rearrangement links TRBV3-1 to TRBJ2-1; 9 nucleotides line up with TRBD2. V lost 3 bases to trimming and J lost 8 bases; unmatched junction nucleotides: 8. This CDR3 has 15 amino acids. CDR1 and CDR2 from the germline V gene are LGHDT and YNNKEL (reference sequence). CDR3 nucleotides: TGTGCCAGCAGCCAGGCGGGGGGGGTGTTCGATGAGCAGTTCTTC. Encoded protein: CASSQAGGVFDEQFF.

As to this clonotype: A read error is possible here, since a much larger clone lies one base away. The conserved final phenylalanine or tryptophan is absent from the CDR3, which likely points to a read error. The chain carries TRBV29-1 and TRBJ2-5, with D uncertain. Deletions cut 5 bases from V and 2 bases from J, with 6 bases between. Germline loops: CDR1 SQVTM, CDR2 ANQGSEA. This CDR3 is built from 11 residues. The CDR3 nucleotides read TGCAGCGTTCAAGTACAAGAGACCCAGTACCTC. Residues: CSVQVQETQYL.

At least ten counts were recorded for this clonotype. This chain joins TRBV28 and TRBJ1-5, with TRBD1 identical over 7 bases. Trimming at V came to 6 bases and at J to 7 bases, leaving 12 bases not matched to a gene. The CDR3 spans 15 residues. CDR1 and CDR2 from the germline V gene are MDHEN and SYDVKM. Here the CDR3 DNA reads TGTGCCAGCAGCAGAACCGGGACAGCTTACCAGCCCCAGCATTTT. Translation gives CASSRTGTAYQPQHF.

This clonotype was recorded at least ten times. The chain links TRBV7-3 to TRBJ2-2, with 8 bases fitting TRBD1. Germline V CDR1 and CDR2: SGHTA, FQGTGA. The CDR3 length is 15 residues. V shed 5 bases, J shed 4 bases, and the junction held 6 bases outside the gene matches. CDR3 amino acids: CASSAGQGSTGELFF. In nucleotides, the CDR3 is TGTGCCAGCAGCGCAGGACAGGGAAGCACCGGGGAGCTGTTTTTT.

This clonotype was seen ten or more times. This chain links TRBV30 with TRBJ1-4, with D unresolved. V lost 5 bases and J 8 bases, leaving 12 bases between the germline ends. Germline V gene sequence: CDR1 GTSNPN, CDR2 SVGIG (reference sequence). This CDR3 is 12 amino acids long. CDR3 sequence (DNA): TGTGCCTGGGGGCCGTCCGTAGAAAAACTGTTTTTT. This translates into CAWGPSVEKLFF.

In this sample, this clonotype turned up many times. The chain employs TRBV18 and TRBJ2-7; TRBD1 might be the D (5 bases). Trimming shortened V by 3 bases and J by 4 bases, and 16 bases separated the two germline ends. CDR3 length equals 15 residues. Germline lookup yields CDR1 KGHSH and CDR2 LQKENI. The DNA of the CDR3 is TGTGCCAGCTCACCCAATAACAGGTTTGCGTACGAGCAGTACTTC. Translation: CASSPNNRFAYEQYF.

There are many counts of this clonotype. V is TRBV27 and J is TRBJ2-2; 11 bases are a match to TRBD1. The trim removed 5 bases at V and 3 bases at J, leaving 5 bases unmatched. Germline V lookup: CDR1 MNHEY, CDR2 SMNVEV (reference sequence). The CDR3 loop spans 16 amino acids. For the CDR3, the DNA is TGTGCCAGCAGTGGACAGGGGGCGAGTTACACCGGGGAGCTGTTTTTT. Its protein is CASSGQGASYTGELFF.

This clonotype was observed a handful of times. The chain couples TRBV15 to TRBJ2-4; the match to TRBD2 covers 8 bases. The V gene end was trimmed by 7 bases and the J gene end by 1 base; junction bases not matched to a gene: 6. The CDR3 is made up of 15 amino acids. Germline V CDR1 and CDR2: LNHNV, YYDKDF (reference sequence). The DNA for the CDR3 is TGTGCCACCACTCCCGGGGGGGCGGCCAAAAACATTCAGTACTTC. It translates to CATTPGGAAKNIQYF.

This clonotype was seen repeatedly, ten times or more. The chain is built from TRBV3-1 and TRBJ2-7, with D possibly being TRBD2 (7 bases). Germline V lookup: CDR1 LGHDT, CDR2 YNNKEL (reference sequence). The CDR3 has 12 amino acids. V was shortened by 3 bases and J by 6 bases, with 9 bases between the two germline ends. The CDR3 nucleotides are TGTGCCAGCAGCCAGGGGGGGGCCGAGCAGTACTTC. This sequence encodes CASSQGGAEQYF.

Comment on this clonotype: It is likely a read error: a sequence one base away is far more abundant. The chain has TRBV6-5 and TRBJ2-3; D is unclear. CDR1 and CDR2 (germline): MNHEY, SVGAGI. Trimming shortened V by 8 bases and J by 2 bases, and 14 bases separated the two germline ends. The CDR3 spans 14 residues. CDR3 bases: TGTGCCAGCGGTGAAGACGGATACACAGATACGCAGTATTTT. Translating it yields CASGEDGYTDTQYF.

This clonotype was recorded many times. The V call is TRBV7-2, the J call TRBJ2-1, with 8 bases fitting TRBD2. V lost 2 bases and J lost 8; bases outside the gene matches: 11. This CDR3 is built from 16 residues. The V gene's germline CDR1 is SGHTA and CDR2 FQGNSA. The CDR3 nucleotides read TGTGCCAGCAGCTTAATATCCGGGGGGGCCTGGGATGAGCAGTTCTTC. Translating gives CASSLISGGAWDEQFF. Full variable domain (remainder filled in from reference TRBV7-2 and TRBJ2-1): GAGVSQSPSNKVTEKGKDVELRCDPISGHTALYWYRQSLGQGLEFLIYFQGNSAPDKSGLPSDRFSAERTGGSVSTLTIQRTQQEDSAVYLCASSLISGGAWDEQFFGPGTRLTVL.

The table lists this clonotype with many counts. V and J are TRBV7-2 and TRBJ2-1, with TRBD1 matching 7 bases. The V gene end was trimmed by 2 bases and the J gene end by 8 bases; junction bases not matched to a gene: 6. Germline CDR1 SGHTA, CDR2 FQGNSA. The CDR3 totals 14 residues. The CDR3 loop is CASSLIGGADEQFF. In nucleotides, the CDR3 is TGTGCCAGCAGCTTAATAGGGGGCGCCGATGAGCAGTTCTTC.

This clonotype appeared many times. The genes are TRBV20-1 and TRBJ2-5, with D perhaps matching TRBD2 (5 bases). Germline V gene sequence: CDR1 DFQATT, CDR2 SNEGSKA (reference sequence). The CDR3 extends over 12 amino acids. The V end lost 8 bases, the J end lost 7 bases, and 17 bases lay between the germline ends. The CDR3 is CSIHREEVTQYF. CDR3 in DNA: TGCAGTATTCATCGCGAGGAGGTGACCCAGTACTTC.

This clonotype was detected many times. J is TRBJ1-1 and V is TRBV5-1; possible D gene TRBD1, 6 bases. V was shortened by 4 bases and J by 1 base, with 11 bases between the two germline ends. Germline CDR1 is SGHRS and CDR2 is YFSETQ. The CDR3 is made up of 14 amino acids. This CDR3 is CASSLGHPNTEAFF. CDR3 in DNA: TGCGCCAGCAGCCTGGGACACCCGAACACTGAAGCTTTCTTT.

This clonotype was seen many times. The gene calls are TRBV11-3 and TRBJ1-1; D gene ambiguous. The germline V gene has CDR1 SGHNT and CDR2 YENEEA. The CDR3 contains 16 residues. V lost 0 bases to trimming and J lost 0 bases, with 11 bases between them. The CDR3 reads CASSLDLWGMNTEAFF. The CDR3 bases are TGTGCCAGCAGCTTAGATCTTTGGGGTATGAACACTGAAGCTTTCTTT.

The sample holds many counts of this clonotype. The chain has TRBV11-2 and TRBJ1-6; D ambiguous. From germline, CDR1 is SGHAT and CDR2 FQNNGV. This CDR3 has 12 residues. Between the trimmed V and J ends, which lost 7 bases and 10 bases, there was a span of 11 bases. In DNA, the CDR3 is TGTGCCAGCACCCTTCTGGGGTCACCCCTCCACTTT. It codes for CASTLLGSPLHF.

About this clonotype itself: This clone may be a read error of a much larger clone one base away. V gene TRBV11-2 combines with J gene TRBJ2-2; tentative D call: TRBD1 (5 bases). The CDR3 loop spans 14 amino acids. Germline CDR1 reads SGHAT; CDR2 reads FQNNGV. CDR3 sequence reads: CAGSQRQRPGELFF. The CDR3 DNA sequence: TGTGCCGGCAGCCAGAGACAGCGTCCCGGGGAGCTGTTTTTT.

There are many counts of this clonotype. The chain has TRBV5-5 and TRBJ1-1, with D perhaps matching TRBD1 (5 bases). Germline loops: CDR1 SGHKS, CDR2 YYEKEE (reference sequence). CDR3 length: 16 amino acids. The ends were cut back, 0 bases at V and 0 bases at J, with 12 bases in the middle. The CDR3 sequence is CASSLGFRGLNTEAFF. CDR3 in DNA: TGTGCCAGCAGCTTGGGCTTTCGGGGACTGAACACTGAAGCTTTCTTT.

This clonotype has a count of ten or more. CDR3 residues: CASSQTSTDTQYF. The DNA of the CDR3 is TGTGCCAGCAGCCAAACTAGCACAGATACGCAGTATTTT. The chain is built from TRBV4-2 and TRBJ2-3; no clear D. Germline assignment: CDR1 LGHNA and CDR2 YNFKEQ. This CDR3 contains 13 residues. The V gene lost 2 bases and the J gene lost 0 bases, with 3 bases spanning the gap.

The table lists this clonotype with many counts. This chain's CDR3 is CRFSGQTSYRFSNQPQHF. CDR3 DNA: TGCAGATTTTCTGGACAGACCTCGTACAGATTTAGCAATCAGCCCCAGCATTTT. The chain employs TRBV29-1 and TRBJ1-5, with D possibly matching TRBD1 (6 bases). The CDR3 is 18 amino acids. The germline gives CDR1 SQVTM, CDR2 ANQGSEA.

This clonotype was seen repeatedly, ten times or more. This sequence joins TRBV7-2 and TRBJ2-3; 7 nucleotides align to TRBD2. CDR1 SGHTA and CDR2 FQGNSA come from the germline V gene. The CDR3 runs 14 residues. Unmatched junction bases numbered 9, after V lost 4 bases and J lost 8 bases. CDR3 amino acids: CASSSSGPRGTQYF. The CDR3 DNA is TGTGCCAGCAGCTCTAGCGGCCCCCGGGGTACGCAGTATTTT.

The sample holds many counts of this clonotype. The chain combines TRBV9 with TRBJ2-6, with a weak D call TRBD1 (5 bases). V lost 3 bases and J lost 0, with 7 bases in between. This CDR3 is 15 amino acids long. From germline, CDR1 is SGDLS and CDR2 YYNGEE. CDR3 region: CASSGQGSGANVLTF. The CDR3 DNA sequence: TGTGCCAGCAGCGGGCAGGGCTCTGGGGCCAACGTCCTGACTTTC.

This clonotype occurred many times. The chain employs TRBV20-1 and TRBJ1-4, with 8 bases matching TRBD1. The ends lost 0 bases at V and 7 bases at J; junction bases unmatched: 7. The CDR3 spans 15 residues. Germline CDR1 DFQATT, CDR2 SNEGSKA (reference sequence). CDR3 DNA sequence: TGCAGTGCTAGAGATGCAGGGGGCTGGGGTGAAAAACTGTTTTTT. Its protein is CSARDAGGWGEKLFF.